These 18 T cell receptor beta chains share one sample of origin, sequenced in a study of T cells in Graves' hyperthyroidism and ophthalmopathy. RNA transcripts gave rise to amplified TCR beta CDR3 regions. When the TCR CDR3 underwent first-round RT-PCR, the HTBI primer set was used. In TCRdb, the multiplex PCR reads were re-called with MiXCR into one record per CDR3 protein. This table holds 600,000 to 750,000 distinct CDR3 sequences, approximately 15% found once. The sequenced sample consisted of blood. Receptors originate from a man aged 50 to 59 with Graves' hyperthyroidism.

This clonotype showed up just a few times. V is TRBV15 and J is TRBJ2-2; a possible D gene is TRBD1 (5 bases). Trimming removed 3 bases from V and 7 bases from J, with 9 bases in between. The CDR3 totals 13 residues. CDR1 and CDR2 (germline): LNHNV, YYDKDF (reference sequence). The CDR3 bases are TGTGCCACCAGCAGCAAGGGGATCGGGGAGCTGTTTTTT. The encoded protein is CATSSKGIGELFF.

The chain couples TRBV7-9 to TRBJ1-1; the D is unclear. V was pared by 1 base and J by 1 base, with 4 bases between. CDR1 SEHNR and CDR2 FQNEAQ come from the germline V gene (reference sequence). The CDR3 runs to 13 residues. The CDR3 nucleotides are TGTGCCAGCAGCTTAGTTAAGAACACTGAAGCTTTCTTT. Protein product: CASSLVKNTEAFF. Looking up the rest from reference TRBV7-9 and TRBJ1-1 gives the full variable domain: DTGVSQNPRHKITKRGQNVTFRCDPISEHNRLYWYRQTLGQGPEFLTYFQNEAQLEKSRLLSDRFSAERPKGSFSTLEIQRTEQGDSAMYLCASSLVKNTEAFFGQGTRLTVV.

This chain connects TRBV19 to TRBJ2-7, with D perhaps matching TRBD2 (6 bases). Germline loops: CDR1 LNHDA, CDR2 SQIVND (reference sequence). The germline V and J ends were trimmed by 3 bases and 6 bases, with 27 bases remaining between them. The CDR3 sequence is 18 residues long. In DNA, the CDR3 is TGTGCCAGTAGTATTTTTGGGGGAGGCACCTACGAGGAGAGCGAGCAGTACTTC. The encoded protein is CASSIFGGGTYEESEQYF.

J is TRBJ2-1 and V is TRBV6-2 or TRBV6-3; tentatively, D is TRBD2 (5 bases). V was trimmed by 6 bases and J by 0 bases, leaving 18 bases between them. The germline V gene has CDR1 MNHEY and CDR2 SVGEGT. This CDR3 contains 17 residues. CDR3 sequence reads: CASRPSFTSPSYNEQFF. DNA for the CDR3: TGTGCCAGCAGGCCTTCGTTCACTAGTCCCTCCTACAATGAGCAGTTCTTC.

In this sample, this clonotype turned up many times. The chain has TRBV27 and TRBJ2-7; TRBD2 is a possible D gene (6 bases). The CDR3 spans 14 residues. The V end was cut by 6 bases, the J end by 1 base, with 13 bases between. The germline gives CDR1 MNHEY, CDR2 SMNVEV (reference sequence). The CDR3 protein is CASRNYGGSYEQYF. Here the CDR3 DNA reads TGTGCCAGCAGAAACTACGGGGGTTCCTACGAGCAGTACTTC.

This clonotype was recorded at least ten times. CDR3 DNA: TGTGCCAGCAGTGATCAGAGCAATCAGCCCCAGCATTTT. Translation gives CASSDQSNQPQHF. V and J are TRBV2 and TRBJ1-5; no clear D gene. The V gene's germline CDR1 is SNHLY and CDR2 FYNNEI. This CDR3 spans 13 amino acids. V shed 3 bases and J shed 1 base, with 4 bases lying between them.

With regard to this clonotype: A clone one base away is much larger, so this may be a read error. Given the absence of the conserved phenylalanine or tryptophan at the CDR3 end, a read error is likely. The CDR3 here is CASSMELLGYTL. CDR3 sequence (DNA): TGTGCCAGCAGCATGGAGTTATTGGGCTACACCCTC. This chain joins TRBV3-1 and TRBJ1-2, with D unclear. Germline assignment: CDR1 LGHDT and CDR2 YNNKEL (reference sequence). The CDR3 is 12 amino acids. Trimming stripped 5 bases from V and 8 bases from J, with 12 bases between.

This clonotype was detected ten times or more. Here the CDR3 DNA reads TGTGCCAGCAGTTTTGAAGCTTCGGGACCTAACACCGGGGAGCTGTTTTTT. Amino acids: CASSFEASGPNTGELFF. This rearrangement joins TRBV27 to TRBJ2-2; tentatively, D is TRBD1 or TRBD2 (5 bases each). Trimming cost V 3 bases and J 2 bases, with 16 bases left between them. Germline V CDR1 and CDR2: MNHEY, SMNVEV (reference sequence). The CDR3 has 17 residues.

This clonotype was seen ten or more times. The chain recombines TRBV6-5 with TRBJ1-1, with D maybe TRBD1 (5 bases). Per germline, CDR1 MNHEY and CDR2 SVGAGI. The CDR3 sequence is 13 residues long. V lost 2 bases and J 4 bases, leaving 8 bases between the germline ends. This CDR3 reads CASSYRGATEAFF. CDR3 DNA sequence: TGTGCCAGCAGTTACAGGGGCGCCACTGAAGCTTTCTTT.

The chain recombines TRBV20-1 with TRBJ1-6; no definite D call. V was pared by 0 bases and J by 0 bases, with 12 bases between. This CDR3 has 17 residues. Germline V lookup: CDR1 DFQATT, CDR2 SNEGSKA (reference sequence). Here the CDR3 DNA reads TGCAGTGCTAGAGATGACCTGGGGAGCTCCTATAATTCACCCCTCCACTTT. Encoded protein: CSARDDLGSSYNSPLHF.

CDR3 DNA: TGTGCCAGCAGAGGCGGGGGGGCGAACACCGGGGAGCTGTTTTTT. Protein product: CASRGGGANTGELFF. The V and J genes are TRBV28 and TRBJ2-2; 9 nucleotides line up with TRBD2. This CDR3 contains 15 residues. V lost 6 bases and J lost 0; bases outside the gene matches: 2. CDR1 and CDR2 (germline): MDHEN, SYDVKM.

This clonotype has only one observation. This chain joins TRBV5-4 and TRBJ2-3, with D possibly matching TRBD2 (6 bases). Trimming took off 2 bases at V and 3 bases at J, with 16 bases between the two ends. Germline V gene sequence: CDR1 SGHNT, CDR2 YYREEE (reference sequence). The CDR3 spans 16 residues. CDR3 bases: TGTGCCAGCAGCTTAAGAGAGGGTGGGAGGACAGATACGCAGTATTTT. Encoded protein: CASSLREGGRTDTQYF.

The chain couples TRBV5-4 to TRBJ1-4, with D tentatively TRBD1 (5 bases). The CDR3 runs 12 residues. V was trimmed by 4 bases and J by 12 bases, leaving 13 bases between them. CDR1 and CDR2 (germline): SGHNT, YYREEE (reference sequence). Here the CDR3 reads CASSTDGGELFF. CDR3 DNA: TGTGCCAGCAGCACCGACGGGGGGGAACTGTTTTTT.

This clonotype came up many times. The chain is built from TRBV6-5 and TRBJ2-7; 8 positions agree with TRBD1. The trim removed 1 base at V and 5 bases at J, leaving 4 bases unmatched. The CDR3 has 14 residues. Germline loops: CDR1 MNHEY, CDR2 SVGAGI. CDR3 amino acids: CASSYFGQGHEQYF. The CDR3 bases are TGTGCCAGCAGTTACTTCGGACAGGGCCACGAGCAGTACTTC.

There are a few counts of this clonotype. This chain joins TRBV5-5 and TRBJ2-2; no reliable D call. This CDR3 is built from 16 residues. Per the germline V gene, CDR1 is SGHKS and CDR2 is YYEKEE (reference sequence). V lost 2 bases to trimming and J lost 1 base, with 12 bases between them. The CDR3 coding sequence is TGTGCCAGCAGCTTTAGGGCAGAGCAGAACACCGGGGAGCTGTTTTTT. Residues: CASSFRAEQNTGELFF.

This clonotype turned up a few times. The chain links TRBV15 to TRBJ1-1; 11 bases map to TRBD1. Germline V lookup: CDR1 LNHNV, CDR2 YYDKDF (reference sequence). The CDR3 runs 15 residues. The J segment lost 0 bases and the V segment lost 5 bases, leaving 2 bases of the junction unmatched. The CDR3 DNA is TGTGCCACCAGCCCGGACAGGGGGCTGAACACTGAAGCTTTCTTT. It yields the protein CATSPDRGLNTEAFF.

This clonotype has a handful of counts. The rearrangement joins TRBV29-1 to TRBJ2-3; TRBD2 is a possible D gene (5 bases). Deletions cut 7 bases from V and 4 bases from J, with 24 bases between. CDR1 and CDR2 (germline): SQVTM, ANQGSEA. The CDR3 consists of 16 residues. CDR3 amino acids: CSAREGAQPVADTQYF. The CDR3 bases are TGCAGCGCGCGAGAGGGAGCCCAGCCCGTGGCAGATACGCAGTATTTT.

This chain uses TRBV30 with TRBJ2-7; TRBD2 matches at 7 bases. With V trimmed by 0 bases and J by 6 bases, 11 bases remained unmatched. This CDR3 contains 15 residues. Germline lookup yields CDR1 GTSNPN and CDR2 SVGIG (reference sequence). The CDR3 loop reads CAWSVPAGVPREQYF. The CDR3, as DNA: TGTGCCTGGAGTGTACCGGCGGGAGTCCCACGCGAGCAGTACTTC. Combining the CDR3 with reference TRBV30 and TRBJ2-7 gives the whole variable domain SQTIHQWPATLVQPVGSPLSLECTVEGTSNPNLYWYRQAAGRGLQLLFYSVGIGQISSEVPQNLSASRPQDRQFILSSKKLLLSDSGFYLCAWSVPAGVPREQYFGPGTRLTVT.